The rows below give T cell receptor beta chains drawn from one sample of a study of cytomegalovirus exposure and HLA in healthy donors. The repertoire was sequenced with immunoSEQ multiplex PCR; TCRdb's copy has only in-frame clones and lacks some. The sample shows about 31,000 clones, less than 55% of them seen only once. The sequencing input was PBMCs. The receptors here all came from a woman between 45 and 65 years old in good health and CMV-seronegative. Both conserved end residues are part of each CDR3.

16 TRBV10-3 CAIILQASSYNSPLHF
20 TRBV27 CASSLSATEIQKIYTDTQYF
15 TRBV18 CASSPEGVRNQPQHF
15 TRBV5-4 CASSWLAGGGNEQFF
14 TRBV6-5 CASLKTGGHGELFF
14 TRBV6-5 CASSHPPGNTEAFF
14 TRBV19 CASNRGQGNYGYTF
15 TRBV11-2 CASSLESASGNEQFF
15 TRBV5-1 CASSSGGLNQETQYF
16 TRBV4-2 CASSQEAGLGYNEQFF
16 TRBV7-4 CASSRAAGRLTDTQYF